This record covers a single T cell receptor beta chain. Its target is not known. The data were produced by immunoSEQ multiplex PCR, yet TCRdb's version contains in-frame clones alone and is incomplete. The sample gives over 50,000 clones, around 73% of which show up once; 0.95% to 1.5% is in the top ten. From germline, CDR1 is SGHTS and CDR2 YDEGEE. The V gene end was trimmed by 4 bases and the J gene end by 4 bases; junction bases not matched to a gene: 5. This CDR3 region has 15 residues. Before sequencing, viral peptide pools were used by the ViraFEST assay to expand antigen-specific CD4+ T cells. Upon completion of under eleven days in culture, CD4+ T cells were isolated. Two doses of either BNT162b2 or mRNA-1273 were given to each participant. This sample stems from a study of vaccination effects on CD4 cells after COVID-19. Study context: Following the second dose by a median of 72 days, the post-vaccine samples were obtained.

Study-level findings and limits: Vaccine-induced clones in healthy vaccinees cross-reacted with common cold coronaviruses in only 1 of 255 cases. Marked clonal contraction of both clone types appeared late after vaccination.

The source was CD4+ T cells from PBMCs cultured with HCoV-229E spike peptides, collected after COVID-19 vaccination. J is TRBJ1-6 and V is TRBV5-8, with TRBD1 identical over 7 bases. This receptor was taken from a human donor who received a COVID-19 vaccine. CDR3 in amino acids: CASSGRDSYNSPLHF. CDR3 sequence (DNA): TGTGCCAGCAGCGGCCGGGACAGTTATAATTCACCCCTCCACTTT.